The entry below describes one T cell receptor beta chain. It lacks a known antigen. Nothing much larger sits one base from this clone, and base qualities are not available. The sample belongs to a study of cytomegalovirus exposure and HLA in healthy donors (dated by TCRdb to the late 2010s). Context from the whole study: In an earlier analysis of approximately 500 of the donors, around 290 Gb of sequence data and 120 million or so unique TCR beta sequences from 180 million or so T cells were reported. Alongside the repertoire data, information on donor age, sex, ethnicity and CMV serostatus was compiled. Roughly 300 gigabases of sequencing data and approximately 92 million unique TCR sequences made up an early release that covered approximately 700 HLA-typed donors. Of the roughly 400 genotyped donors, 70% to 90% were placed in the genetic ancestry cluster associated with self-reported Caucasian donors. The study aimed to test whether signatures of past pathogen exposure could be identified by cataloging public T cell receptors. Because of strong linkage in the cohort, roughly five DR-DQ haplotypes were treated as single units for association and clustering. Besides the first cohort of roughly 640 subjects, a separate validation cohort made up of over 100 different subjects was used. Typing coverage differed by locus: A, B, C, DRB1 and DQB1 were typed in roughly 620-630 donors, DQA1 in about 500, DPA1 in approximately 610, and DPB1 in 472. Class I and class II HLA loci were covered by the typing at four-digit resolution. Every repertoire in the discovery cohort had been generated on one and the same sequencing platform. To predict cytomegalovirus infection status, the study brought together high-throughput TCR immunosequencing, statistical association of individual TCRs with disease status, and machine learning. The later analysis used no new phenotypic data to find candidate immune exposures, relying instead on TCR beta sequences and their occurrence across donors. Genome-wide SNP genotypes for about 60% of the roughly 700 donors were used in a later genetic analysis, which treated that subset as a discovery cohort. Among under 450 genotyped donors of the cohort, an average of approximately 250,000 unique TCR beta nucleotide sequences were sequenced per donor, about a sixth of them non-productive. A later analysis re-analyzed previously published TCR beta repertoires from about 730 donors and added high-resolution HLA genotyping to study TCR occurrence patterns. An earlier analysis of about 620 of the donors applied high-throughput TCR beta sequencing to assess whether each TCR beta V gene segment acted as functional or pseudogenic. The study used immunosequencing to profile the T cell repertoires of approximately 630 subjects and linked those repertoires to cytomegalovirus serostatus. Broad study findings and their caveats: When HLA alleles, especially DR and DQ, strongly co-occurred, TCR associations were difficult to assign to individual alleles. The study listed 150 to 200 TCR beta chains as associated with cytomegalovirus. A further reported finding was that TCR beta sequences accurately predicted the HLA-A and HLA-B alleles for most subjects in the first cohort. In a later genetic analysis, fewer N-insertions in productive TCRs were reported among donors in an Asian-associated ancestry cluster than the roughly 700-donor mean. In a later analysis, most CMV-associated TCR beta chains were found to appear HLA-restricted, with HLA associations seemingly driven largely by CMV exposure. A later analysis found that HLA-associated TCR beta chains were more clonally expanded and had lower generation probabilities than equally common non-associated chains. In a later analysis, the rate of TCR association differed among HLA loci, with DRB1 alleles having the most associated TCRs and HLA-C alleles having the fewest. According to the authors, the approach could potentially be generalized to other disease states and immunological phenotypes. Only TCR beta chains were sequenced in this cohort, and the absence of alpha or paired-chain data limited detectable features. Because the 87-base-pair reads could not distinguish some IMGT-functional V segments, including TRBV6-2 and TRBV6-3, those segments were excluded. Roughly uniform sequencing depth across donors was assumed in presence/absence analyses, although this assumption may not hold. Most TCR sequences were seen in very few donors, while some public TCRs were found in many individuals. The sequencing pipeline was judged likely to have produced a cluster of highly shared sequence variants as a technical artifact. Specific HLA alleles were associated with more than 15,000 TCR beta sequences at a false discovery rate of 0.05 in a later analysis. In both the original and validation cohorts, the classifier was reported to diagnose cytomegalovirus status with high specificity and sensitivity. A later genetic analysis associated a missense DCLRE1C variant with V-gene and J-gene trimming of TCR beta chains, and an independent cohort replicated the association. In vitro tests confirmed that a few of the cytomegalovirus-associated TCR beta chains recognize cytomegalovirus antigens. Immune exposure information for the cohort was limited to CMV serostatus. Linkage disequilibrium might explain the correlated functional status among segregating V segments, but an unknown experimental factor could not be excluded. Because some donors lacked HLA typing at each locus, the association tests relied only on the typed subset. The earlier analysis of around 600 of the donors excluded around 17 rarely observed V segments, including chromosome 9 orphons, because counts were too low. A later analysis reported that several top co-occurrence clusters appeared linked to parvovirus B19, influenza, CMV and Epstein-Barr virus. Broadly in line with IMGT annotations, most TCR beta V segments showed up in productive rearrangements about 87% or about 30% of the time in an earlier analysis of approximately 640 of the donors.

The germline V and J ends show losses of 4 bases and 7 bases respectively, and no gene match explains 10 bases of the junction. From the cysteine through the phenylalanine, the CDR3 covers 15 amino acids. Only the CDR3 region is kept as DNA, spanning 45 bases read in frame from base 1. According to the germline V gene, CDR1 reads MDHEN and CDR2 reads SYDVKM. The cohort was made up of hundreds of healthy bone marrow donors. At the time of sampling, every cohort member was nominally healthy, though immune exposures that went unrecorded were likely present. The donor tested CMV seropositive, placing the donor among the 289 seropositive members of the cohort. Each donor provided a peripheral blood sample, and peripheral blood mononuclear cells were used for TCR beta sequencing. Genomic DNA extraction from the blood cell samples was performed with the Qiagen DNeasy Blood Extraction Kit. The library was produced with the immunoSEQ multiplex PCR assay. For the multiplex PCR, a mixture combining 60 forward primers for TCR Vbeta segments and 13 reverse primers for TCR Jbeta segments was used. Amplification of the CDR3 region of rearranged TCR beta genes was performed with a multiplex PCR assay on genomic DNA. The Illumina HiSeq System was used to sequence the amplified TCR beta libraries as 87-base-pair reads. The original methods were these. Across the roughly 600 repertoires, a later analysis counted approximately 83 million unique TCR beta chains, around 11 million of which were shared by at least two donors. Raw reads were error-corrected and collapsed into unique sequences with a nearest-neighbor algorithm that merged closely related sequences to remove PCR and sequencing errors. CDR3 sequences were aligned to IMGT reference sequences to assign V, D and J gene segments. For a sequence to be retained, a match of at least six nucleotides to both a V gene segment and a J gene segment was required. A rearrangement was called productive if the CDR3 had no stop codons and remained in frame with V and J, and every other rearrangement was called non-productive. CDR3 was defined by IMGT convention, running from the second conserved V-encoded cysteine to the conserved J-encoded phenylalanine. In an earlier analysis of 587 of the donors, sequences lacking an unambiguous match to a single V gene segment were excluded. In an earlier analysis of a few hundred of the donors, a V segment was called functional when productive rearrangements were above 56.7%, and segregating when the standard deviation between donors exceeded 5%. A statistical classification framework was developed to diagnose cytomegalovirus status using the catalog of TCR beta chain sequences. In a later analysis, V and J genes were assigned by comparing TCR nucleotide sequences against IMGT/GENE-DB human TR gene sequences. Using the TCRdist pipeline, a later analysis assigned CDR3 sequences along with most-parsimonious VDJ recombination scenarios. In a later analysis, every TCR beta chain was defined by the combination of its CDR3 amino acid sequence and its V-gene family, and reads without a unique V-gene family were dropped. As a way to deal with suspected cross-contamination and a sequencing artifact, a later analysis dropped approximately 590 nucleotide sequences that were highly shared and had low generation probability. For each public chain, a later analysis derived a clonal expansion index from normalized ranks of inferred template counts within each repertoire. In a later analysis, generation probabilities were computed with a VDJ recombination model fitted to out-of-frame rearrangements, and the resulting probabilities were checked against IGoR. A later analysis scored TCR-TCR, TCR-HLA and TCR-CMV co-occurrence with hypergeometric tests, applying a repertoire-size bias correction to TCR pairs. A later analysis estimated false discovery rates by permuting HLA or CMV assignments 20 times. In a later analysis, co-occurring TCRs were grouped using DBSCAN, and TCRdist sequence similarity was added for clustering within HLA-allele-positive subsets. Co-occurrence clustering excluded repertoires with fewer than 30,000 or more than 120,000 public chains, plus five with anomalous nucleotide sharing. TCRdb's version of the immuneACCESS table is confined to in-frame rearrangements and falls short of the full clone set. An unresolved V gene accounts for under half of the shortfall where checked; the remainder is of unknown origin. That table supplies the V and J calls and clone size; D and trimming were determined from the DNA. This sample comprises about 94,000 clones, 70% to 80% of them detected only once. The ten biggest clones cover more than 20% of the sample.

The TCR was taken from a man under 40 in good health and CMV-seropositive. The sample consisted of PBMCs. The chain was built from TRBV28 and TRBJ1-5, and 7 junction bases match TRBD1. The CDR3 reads CASSSDRAAGQPQHF. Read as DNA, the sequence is TGTGCCAGCAGTTCCGACAGGGCGGCTGGACAGCCCCAGCATTTT.